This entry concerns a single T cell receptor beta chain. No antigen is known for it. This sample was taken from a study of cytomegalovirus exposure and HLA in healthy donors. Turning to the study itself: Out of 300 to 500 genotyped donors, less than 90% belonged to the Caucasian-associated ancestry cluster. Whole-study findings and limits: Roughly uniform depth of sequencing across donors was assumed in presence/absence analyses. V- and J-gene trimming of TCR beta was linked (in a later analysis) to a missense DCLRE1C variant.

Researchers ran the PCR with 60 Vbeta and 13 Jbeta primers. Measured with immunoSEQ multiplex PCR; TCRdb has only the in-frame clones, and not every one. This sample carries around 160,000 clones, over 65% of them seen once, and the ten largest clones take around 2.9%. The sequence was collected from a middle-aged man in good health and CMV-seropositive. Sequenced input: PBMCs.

The CDR3 bases are TGTGCCAGCAGTTTACAGGACACTCTTCCGTACTTC. Translating gives CASSLQDTLPYF. The V and J genes are TRBV6-1 and TRBJ2-7; D perhaps matches TRBD1 (5 bases). Trimming shortened V by 5 bases and J by 12 bases, and 17 bases separated the two germline ends. Per germline, CDR1 MNHNS and CDR2 SASEGT. CDR3 length equals 12 residues.